The 5 T cell receptor beta chains below were found in one sample sequenced in a study of cytomegalovirus exposure and HLA in healthy donors. The PCR ran on 60 Vbeta and 13 Jbeta primers. The table came from immunoSEQ multiplex PCR; TCRdb's copy has only in-frame clones and leaves some out. The sample has fewer than 250,000 clones; over 75% are singletons. The sample comprised PBMCs. These receptor sequences come from a male donor in good health and CMV-seronegative.

The chain uses TRBV6-5 and TRBJ1-1; TRBD1 is a possible D gene (6 bases). V gave up 5 bases and J gave up 8 bases, with 21 bases separating them. Germline-derived CDR1 and CDR2 are MNHEY and SVGAGI. The CDR3 totals 15 residues. For the CDR3, the DNA is TGTGCCAGCAGTCGCAGACAGGACCCTCGGTGGGAAGCTTTCTTT. This gives the protein CASSRRQDPRWEAFF.

J is TRBJ2-5 and V is TRBV5-4, with TRBD1 matching over 11 bases. This CDR3 is 17 amino acids long. Germline values: CDR1 SGHNT, CDR2 YYREEE (reference sequence). J lost 5 bases, V lost 0 bases, and 9 bases had no gene match. The CDR3 region is CASSLASGQGASETQYF. The CDR3 DNA is TGTGCCAGCAGCTTGGCGTCAGGACAGGGGGCAAGTGAGACCCAGTACTTC.

This rearrangement joins TRBV5-1 to TRBJ2-2; D is possibly TRBD2 (6 bases). Looked up from germline, CDR1 is SGHRS and CDR2 is YFSETQ. The CDR3 spans 15 residues. V was pared by 9 bases and J by 0 bases, with 15 bases between. This CDR3 is CATKPGDSNTGELFF. The CDR3 DNA is TGCGCCACCAAGCCGGGGGATTCGAACACCGGGGAGCTGTTTTTT. Complete variable domain (other parts from reference TRBV5-1 and TRBJ2-2): KAGVTQTPRYLIKTRGQQVTLSCSPISGHRSVSWYQQTPGQGLQFLFEYFSETQRNKGNFPGRFSGRQFSNSRSEMNVSTLELGDSALYLCATKPGDSNTGELFFGEGSRLTVL.

This sequence joins TRBV19 and TRBJ2-7; 7 nucleotides match TRBD1. This CDR3 has 15 residues. In germline, CDR1 is LNHDA, CDR2 SQIVND (reference sequence). V was clipped by 3 bases and J by 3 bases; unmatched bases: 8. CDR3 region: CASSIDRVRIYEQYF. The CDR3 DNA reads as TGTGCCAGTAGTATTGACAGGGTACGGATCTACGAGCAGTACTTC. The whole variable domain, remainder taken from reference TRBV19 and TRBJ2-7, is DGGITQSPKYLFRKEGQNVTLSCEQNLNHDAMYWYRQDPGQGLRLIYYSQIVNDFQKGDIAEGYSVSREKKESFPLTVTSAQKNPTAFYLCASSIDRVRIYEQYFGPGTRLTVT.

The chain employs TRBV7-2 and TRBJ2-7; D may be TRBD1 (5 bases). With 5 bases removed from V and 5 bases from J, the gap between germline ends came to 16 bases. Looked up from germline, CDR1 is SGHTA and CDR2 is FQGNSA. There are 14 residues in the CDR3. CDR3 sequence: CASSRQPGSNEQYF. The CDR3 DNA follows: TGTGCCAGCAGCCGACAGCCCGGTAGTAACGAGCAGTACTTC.